A single TCR beta chain is shown here with its context. Profiling relied on immunoSEQ multiplex PCR, and the TCRdb table lists in-frame clones only, not all of them. The data contain some 20,000 clones, over 65% of them seen just once; the ten biggest clones take up roughly 8%. The data derive from a study of graft-versus-host responses after intestinal transplantation. The V segment lost 6 bases and the J segment 11 bases; nucleotides outside the gene matches: 18. This CDR3 region has 17 residues. Germline V lookup: CDR1 KGHSH, CDR2 LQKENI. Lamina propria and intraepithelial lymphocytes were released by processing graft tissue.

The chain links TRBV18 to TRBJ1-4, with 10 bases lining up with TRBD1. Sequences were derived from ileum tissue, sampled around 20 days after intestinal transplant. The TCR originated in a human patient who received an intestinal transplant, so some T cells may come from the graft donor. CDR3 nucleotides: TGTGCCAGCTCGCGGGGACAGGGGAGTCACGAGGAAATGAAACTGTTTTTT. Encoded protein: CASSRGQGSHEEMKLFF.